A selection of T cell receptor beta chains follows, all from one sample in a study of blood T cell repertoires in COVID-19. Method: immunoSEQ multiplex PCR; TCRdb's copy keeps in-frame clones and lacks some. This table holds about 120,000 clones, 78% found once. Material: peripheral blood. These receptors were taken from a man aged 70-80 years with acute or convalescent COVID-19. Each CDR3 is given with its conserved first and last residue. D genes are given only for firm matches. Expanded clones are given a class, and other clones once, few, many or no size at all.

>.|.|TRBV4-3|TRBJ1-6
CASSQDIRQYNSPLHF
TGCGCCAGCAGCCAAGATATACGACAGTATAATTCACCCCTCCACTTT
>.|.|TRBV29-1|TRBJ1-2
CSVDNLGGSGYTF
TGCAGCGTTGATAATTTAGGGGGTTCTGGCTACACCTTC
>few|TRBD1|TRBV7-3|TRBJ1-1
CASTRSGQPNTEAFF
TGTGCCAGCACCCGCTCGGGACAGCCGAACACTGAAGCTTTCTTT
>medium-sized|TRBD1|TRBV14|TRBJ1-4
CASSLGGSWEKLFF
TGTGCCAGCAGCCTAGGGGGCTCCTGGGAAAAACTGTTTTTT
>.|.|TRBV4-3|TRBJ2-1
CASSPGTGEQFF
TGCGCCAGCAGCCCCGGAACAGGGGAGCAGTTCTTC
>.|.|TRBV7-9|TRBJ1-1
CASSWQGGLTEAFF
TGTGCCAGCAGCTGGCAGGGAGGACTCACTGAAGCTTTCTTT
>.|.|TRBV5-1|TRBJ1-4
CASSPGPAKGDEKLFF
TGCGCCAGCAGTCCGGGGCCTGCAAAGGGGGATGAAAAACTGTTTTTT
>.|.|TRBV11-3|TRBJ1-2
CASSLDLGEPYGYTF
TGTGCCAGCAGCTTAGATTTAGGGGAACCCTATGGCTACACCTTC
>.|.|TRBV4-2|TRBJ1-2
CASSPSGSAYGYTF
TGTGCCAGCAGCCCGTCAGGGTCCGCCTATGGCTACACCTTC
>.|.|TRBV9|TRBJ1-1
CASSVGGGLWTEAFF
TGTGCCAGCAGCGTAGGAGGGGGACTATGGACTGAAGCTTTCTTT
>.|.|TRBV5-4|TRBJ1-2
CASSLDGGIYGGYTF
TGTGCCAGCAGCCTAGACGGGGGGATCTATGGTGGCTACACCTTC
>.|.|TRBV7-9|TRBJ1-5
CASSLGQINQPQHF
TGTGCCAGCAGCTTAGGACAAATTAATCAGCCCCAGCATTTT
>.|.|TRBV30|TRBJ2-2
CAWISGPANTGELFF
TGTGCCTGGATTAGTGGGCCCGCGAACACCGGGGAGCTGTTTTTT
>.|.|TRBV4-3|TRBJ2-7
CASSQDSIRGGEQYF
TGCGCCAGCAGCCAAGATTCTATAAGAGGGGGCGAGCAGTACTTC
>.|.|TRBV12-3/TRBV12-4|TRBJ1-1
CASSFRGTEAFF
TGTGCCAGCAGTTTTCGGGGAACTGAAGCTTTCTTT
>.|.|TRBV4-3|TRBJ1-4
CASSQTGDDEKLFF
TGCGCCAGCAGCCAAACGGGAGACGATGAAAAACTGTTTTTT
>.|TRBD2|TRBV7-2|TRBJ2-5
CASSLGGLGFLTQYF
TGTGCCAGCAGCTTAGGGGGACTAGGTTTTTTGACCCAGTACTTC
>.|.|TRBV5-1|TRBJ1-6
CASSLSRYNSPLHF
TGCGCCAGCAGCTTAAGCCGGTACAATTCACCCCTCCACTTT
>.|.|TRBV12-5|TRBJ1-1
CASGSVASGNTEAFF
TGTGCTAGTGGTTCTGTGGCCTCGGGGAACACTGAAGCTTTCTTT
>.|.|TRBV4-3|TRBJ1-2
CASSRSVLVSGGGYTF
TGCGCCAGCAGCCGTAGCGTGTTAGTCAGTGGCGGTGGCTACACCTTC
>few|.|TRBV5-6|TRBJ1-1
CASSLRRVNTEAFF
TGTGCCAGCAGCTTGAGACGGGTGAACACTGAAGCTTTCTTT
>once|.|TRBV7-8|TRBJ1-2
CASSLAIGSRVYGYTF
TGTGCCAGCAGCTTAGCGATCGGCTCCAGGGTTTATGGCTACACCTTC
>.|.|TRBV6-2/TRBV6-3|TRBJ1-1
CASSYSSRANTEAFF
TGTGCCAGCAGTTACTCCTCTCGAGCTAACACTGAAGCTTTCTTT
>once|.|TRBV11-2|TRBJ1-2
CASSQESGWVGYTF
TGTGCCAGCAGCCAGGAGAGCGGGTGGGTTGGCTACACCTTC
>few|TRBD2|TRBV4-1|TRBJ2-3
CASSRSGASTDTQYF
TGCGCCAGCAGCCGTAGCGGGGCTAGCACAGATACGCAGTATTTT
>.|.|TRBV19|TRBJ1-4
CASSRQGFGNEKLFF
TGTGCCAGTAGTCGGCAGGGTTTCGGTAATGAAAAACTGTTTTTT
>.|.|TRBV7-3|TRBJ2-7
CASSLGPGHKQYF
TGTGCCAGCAGCTTGGGGCCCGGGCACAAGCAGTACTTC
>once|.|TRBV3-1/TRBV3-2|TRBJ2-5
CASSPRGQETQYF
TGTGCCAGCAGCCCCCGGGGGCAAGAGACCCAGTACTTC
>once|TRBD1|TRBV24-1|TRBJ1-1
CATQLKQGGQGYTEAFF
TGTGCCACCCAGTTAAAGCAGGGGGGTCAGGGCTACACTGAAGCTTTCTTT
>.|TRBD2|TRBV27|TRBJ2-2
CASSLDTGLAARRTGELFF
TGTGCCAGCAGTTTGGATACGGGACTAGCGGCTAGAAGGACCGGGGAGCTGTTTTTT
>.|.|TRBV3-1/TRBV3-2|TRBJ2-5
CASSRTELYQETQYF
TGTGCCAGCAGCCGGACAGAATTGTACCAAGAGACCCAGTACTTC
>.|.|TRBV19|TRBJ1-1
CASSLGLTNTEAFF
TGTGCCAGTAGTTTAGGTCTAACGAACACTGAAGCTTTCTTT
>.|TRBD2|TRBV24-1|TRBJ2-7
CATSASLAGVYEQYF
TGTGCCACCAGTGCATCACTAGCGGGGGTATACGAGCAGTACTTC
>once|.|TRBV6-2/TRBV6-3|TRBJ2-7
CASSYSGRSSYEQYF
TGTGCCAGCAGTTACAGCGGACGTAGCTCCTACGAGCAGTACTTC
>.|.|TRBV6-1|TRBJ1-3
CASSEGWPRNTIYF
TGTGCCAGCAGTGAAGGGTGGCCGAGGAACACCATATATTTT
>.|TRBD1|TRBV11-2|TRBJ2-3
CASSDMGQNTDTQYF
TGTGCCAGCAGCGACATGGGACAGAACACAGATACGCAGTATTTT
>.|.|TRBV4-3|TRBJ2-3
CASSQDMYQGSTDTQYF
TGCGCCAGCAGCCAAGATATGTATCAGGGAAGCACAGATACGCAGTATTTT
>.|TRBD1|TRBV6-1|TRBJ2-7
CASSELRGMGEQYF
TGTGCCAGCAGTGAACTCAGGGGGATGGGAGAGCAGTACTTC
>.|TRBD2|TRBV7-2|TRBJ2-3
CASSLSSGGPRNTQYF
TGTGCCAGCAGCTTAAGTTCGGGGGGGCCGCGGAATACGCAGTATTTT
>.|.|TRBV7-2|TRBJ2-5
CASSLMGGDQETQYF
TGTGCCAGCAGCTTAATGGGCGGGGATCAAGAGACCCAGTACTTC
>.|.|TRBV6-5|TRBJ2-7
CASSYSWTDTYEQYF
TGTGCCAGCAGTTACTCCTGGACAGACACCTACGAGCAGTACTTC
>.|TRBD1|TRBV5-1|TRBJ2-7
CASSLNSGTGGHEQYF
TGCGCCAGCAGCTTAAATTCCGGGACAGGGGGACACGAGCAGTACTTC
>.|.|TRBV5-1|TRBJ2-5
CASSLTTGLVQETQYF
TGCGCCAGCAGCTTGACGACTGGACTCGTACAAGAGACCCAGTACTTC
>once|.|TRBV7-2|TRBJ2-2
CASSSIQGAGELFF
TGTGCCAGCAGCTCTATACAGGGAGCCGGGGAGCTGTTTTTT
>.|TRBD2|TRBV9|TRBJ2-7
CASSVEGLAGDEQYF
TGTGCCAGCAGCGTAGAGGGACTAGCGGGGGACGAGCAGTACTTC
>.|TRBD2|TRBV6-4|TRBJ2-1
CANPPRGGVNEQFF
TGTGCCAACCCCCCCCGGGGGGGAGTCAATGAGCAGTTCTTC
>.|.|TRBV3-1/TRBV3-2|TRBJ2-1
CASSQETGFNEQFF
TGTGCCAGCAGCCAAGAAACGGGATTCAATGAGCAGTTCTTC
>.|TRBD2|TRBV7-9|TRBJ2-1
CASSPSGGDLLSYNEQFF
TGTGCCAGCAGCCCTAGCGGGGGTGACCTACTCTCCTACAATGAGCAGTTCTTC
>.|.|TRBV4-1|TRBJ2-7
CASSQLDYEQYF
TGCGCCAGCAGCCAATTAGACTACGAGCAGTACTTC
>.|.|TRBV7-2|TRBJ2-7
CASSFRVGGTPYEQYF
TGTGCCAGCAGCTTTAGGGTGGGGGGGACACCTTACGAGCAGTACTTC